This T cell receptor (beta chain) was recovered during a study of blood T cell repertoires in COVID-19. About the research overall: Sample material is recorded as cDNA or gDNA derived from T cells, B-cell-depleted T cells, or PBMCs.

Germline V gene sequence: CDR1 SNHLY, CDR2 FYNNEI. J lost 8 bases, V lost 7 bases, and 7 bases had no gene match. CDR3 length equals 13 residues. In the source study's methods: Amplification of reference gene primers provided the estimated nucleated cell counts. The data were produced by immunoSEQ multiplex PCR, yet TCRdb's version contains in-frame clones alone and is incomplete. For V, J and clone size, that table is used; D and trimming come from the DNA. The sample includes fewer than 100,000 clones, roughly 85% seen only once; the top ten take approximately 46%. This TCR came from a human donor in a cohort sampled during active COVID-19. The chain recombines TRBV2 with TRBJ1-2; 10 nucleotides match TRBD1. Sequencing used peripheral blood. The DNA of the CDR3 is TGTGCCAGCAAACGGGACAGGGGCACGGGCTACACCTTC. Its translation is CASKRDRGTGYTF.